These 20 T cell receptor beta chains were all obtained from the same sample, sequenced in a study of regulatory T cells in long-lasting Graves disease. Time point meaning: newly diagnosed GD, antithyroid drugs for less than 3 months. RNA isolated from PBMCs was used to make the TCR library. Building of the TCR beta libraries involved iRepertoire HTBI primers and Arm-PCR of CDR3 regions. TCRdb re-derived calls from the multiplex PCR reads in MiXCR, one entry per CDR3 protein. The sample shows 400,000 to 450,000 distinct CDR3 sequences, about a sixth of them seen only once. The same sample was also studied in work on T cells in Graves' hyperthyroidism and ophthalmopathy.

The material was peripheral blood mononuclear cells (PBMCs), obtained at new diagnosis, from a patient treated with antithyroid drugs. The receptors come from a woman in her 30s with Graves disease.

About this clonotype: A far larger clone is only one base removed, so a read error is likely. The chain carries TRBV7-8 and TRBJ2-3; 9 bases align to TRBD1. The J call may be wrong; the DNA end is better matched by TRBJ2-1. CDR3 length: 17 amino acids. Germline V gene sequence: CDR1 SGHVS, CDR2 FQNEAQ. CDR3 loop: CASSLPTGDRVYSEQFF. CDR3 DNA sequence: TGTGCCAGCAGCCTACCTACCGGGGACAGGGTATATTCCGAGCAGTTCTTC.

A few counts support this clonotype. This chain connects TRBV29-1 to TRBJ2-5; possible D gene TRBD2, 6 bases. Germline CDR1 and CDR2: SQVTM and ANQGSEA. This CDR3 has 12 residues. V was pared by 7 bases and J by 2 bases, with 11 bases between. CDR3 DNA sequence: TGCAGCGACGGGACTGCGCAAGAGACCCAGTACTTC. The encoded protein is CSDGTAQETQYF. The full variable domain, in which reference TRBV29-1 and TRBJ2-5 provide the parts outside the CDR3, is SAVISQKPSRDICQRGTSLTIQCQVDSQVTMMFWYRQQPGQSLTLIATANQGSEATYESGFVIDKFPISRPNLTFSTLTVSNMSPEDSSIYLCSDGTAQETQYFGPGTRLLVL.

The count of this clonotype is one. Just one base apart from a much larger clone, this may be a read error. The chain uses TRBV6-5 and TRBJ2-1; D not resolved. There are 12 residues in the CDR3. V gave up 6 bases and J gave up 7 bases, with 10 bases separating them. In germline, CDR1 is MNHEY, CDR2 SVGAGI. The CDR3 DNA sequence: TGTGCCAGCAGATACCCCTCAAATGAGCAGTTCTTC. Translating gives CASRYPSNEQFF.

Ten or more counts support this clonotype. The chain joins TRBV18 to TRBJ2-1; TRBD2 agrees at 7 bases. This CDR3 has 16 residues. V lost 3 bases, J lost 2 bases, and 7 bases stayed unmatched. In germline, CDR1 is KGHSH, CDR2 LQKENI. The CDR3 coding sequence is TGTGCCAGCTCACCTACGCGGGAGAGGACCTACAATGAGCAGTTCTTC. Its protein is CASSPTRERTYNEQFF.

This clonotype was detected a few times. As DNA, the CDR3 is TGTGCCAGCAGCCAAGATCCCACAGGGGGGGATACGCAGTATTTT. Protein sequence: CASSQDPTGGDTQYF. The chain is built from TRBV14 and TRBJ2-3, with 8 bases identical to TRBD1. CDR1 and CDR2 from the germline V gene are SGHDN and FVKESK. The CDR3 extends over 15 amino acids. J lost 6 bases, V lost 0 bases, and 5 bases had no gene match.

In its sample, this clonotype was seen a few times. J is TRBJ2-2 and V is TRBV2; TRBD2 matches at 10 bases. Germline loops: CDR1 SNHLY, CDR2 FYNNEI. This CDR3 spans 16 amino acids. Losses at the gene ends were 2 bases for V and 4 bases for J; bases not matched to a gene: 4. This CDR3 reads CASSESGRARTGELFF. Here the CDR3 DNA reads TGTGCCAGCAGTGAAAGCGGGAGGGCCCGCACCGGGGAGCTGTTTTTT.

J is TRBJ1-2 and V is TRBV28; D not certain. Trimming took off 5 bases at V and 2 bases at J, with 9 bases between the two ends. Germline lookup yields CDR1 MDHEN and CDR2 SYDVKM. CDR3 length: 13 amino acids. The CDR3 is CASSRRQNYGYTF. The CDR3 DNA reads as TGTGCCAGCAGTCGTCGACAAAACTATGGCTACACCTTC.

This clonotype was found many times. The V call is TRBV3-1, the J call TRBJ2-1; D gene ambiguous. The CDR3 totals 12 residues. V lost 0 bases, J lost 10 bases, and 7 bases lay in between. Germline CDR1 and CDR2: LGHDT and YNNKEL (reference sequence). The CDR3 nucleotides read TGTGCCAGCAGCCAAGATCGAGCCGAGCAGTTCTTC. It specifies CASSQDRAEQFF.

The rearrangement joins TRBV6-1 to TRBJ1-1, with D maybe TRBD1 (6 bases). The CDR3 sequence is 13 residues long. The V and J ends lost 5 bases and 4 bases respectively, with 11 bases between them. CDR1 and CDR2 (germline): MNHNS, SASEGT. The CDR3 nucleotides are TGTGCCAGCAGTCAGGGGCACCCCACTGAAGCTTTCTTT. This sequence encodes CASSQGHPTEAFF.

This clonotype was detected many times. The CDR3 here is CASSLSLSAETYNEQFF. The CDR3 region has the DNA TGTGCCAGCAGCTTATCCTTGTCCGCGGAGACCTACAATGAGCAGTTCTTC. The chain carries TRBV7-2 and TRBJ2-1; no firm D call. V lost 2 bases, J lost 2 bases, and 16 bases lay in between. This CDR3 region has 17 residues. Germline lookup yields CDR1 SGHTA and CDR2 FQGNSA.

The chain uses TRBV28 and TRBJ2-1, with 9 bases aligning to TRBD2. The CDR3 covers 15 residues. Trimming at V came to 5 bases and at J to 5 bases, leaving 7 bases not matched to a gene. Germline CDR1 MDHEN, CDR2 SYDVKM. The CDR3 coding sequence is TGTGCCAGCAGTGAACCGACTAGCGGTAACAATGAGCAGTTCTTC. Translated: CASSEPTSGNNEQFF.

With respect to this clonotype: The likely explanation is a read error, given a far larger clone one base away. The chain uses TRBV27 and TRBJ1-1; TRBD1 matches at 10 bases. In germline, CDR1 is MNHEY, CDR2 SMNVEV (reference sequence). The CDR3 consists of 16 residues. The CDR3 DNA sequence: TGTGCCAGCAGTTCTCGACAGGGGGCTTTGAACATTGAAGCTTTCTTT. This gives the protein CASSSRQGALNIEAFF.

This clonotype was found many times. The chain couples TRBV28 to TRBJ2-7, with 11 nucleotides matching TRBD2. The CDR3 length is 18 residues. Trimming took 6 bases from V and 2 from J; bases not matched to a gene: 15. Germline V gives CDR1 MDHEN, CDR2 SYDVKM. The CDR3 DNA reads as TGTGCCAGCAGAACCCCCCTTACTAGCGGGAGATGGACCTACGAGCAGTACTTC. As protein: CASRTPLTSGRWTYEQYF.

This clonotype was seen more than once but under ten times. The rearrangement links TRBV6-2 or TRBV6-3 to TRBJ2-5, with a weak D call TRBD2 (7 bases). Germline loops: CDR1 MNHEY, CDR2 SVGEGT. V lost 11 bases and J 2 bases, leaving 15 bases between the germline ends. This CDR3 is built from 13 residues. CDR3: CAGKEGGQETQYF. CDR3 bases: TGTGCCGGAAAGGAGGGGGGGCAAGAGACCCAGTACTTC.

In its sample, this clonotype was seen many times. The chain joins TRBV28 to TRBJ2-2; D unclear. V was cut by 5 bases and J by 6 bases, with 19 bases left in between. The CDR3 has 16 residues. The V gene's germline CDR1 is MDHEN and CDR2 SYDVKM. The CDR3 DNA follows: TGTGCCAGCAGTCCCGCGGACGCCGGGTTGGCCGGGGAGCTGTTTTTT. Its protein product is CASSPADAGLAGELFF.

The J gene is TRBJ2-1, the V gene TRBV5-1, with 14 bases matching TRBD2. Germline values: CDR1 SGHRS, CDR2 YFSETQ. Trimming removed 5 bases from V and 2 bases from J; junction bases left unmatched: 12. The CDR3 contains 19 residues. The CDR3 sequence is CASRGRGLAGAIPYNEQFF. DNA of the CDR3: TGCGCCAGCAGAGGAAGGGGACTAGCGGGAGCGATCCCCTACAATGAGCAGTTCTTC. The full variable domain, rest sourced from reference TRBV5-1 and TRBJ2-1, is KAGVTQTPRYLIKTRGQQVTLSCSPISGHRSVSWYQQTPGQGLQFLFEYFSETQRNKGNFPGRFSGRQFSNSRSEMNVSTLELGDSALYLCASRGRGLAGAIPYNEQFFGPGTRLTVL.

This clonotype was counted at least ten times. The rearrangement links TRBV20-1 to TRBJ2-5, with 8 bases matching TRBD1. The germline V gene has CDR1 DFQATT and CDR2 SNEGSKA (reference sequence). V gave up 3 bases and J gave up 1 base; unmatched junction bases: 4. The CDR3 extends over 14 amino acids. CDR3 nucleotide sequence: TGCAGTGCTAGTTCGGGGACAGGCCAAGAGACCCAGTACTTC. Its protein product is CSASSGTGQETQYF.

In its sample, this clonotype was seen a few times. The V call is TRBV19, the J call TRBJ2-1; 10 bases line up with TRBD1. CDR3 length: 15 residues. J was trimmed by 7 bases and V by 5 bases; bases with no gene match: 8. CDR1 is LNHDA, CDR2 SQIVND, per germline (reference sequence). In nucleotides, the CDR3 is TGTGCCAGTAGTCGACAGGGGGCGCTAAGGAATGAGCAGTTCTTC. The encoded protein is CASSRQGALRNEQFF.

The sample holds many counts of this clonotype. This CDR3 is CASSLYAGVGSYGYTF. The CDR3, as DNA: TGTGCCAGCAGTTTATACGCAGGGGTAGGGAGTTATGGCTACACCTTC. V and J are TRBV27 and TRBJ1-2, with D tentatively TRBD1 (6 bases). The CDR3 loop spans 16 amino acids. Germline V CDR1 and CDR2: MNHEY, SMNVEV (reference sequence). V was shortened by 1 base and J by 5 bases, with 17 bases between the two germline ends.

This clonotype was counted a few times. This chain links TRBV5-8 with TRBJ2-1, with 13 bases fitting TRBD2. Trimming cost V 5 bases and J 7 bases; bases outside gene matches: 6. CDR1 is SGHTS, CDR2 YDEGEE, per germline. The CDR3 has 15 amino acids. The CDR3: CASSYGTSGINEQFF. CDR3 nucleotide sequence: TGTGCCAGCAGTTATGGGACTAGCGGGATTAATGAGCAGTTCTTC.